These T cell receptor beta chains were read from a single sample in a study of blood T cell repertoires in COVID-19. Generated by immunoSEQ multiplex PCR, the TCRdb table keeps only in-frame clones and is missing some. Altogether about 430,000 clones are present, more than 70% being singletons, with the ten largest covering 1.4% to 1.5%. The sequencing input was PBMCs or T cells enriched from blood (not recorded which). The receptors originated from a woman aged 18 to 35 who had been exposed to COVID-19. Both conserved end residues are part of each CDR3. D genes are given only for firm matches. Clone size is shown for a subset of rows, as once, few, many or a class of expanded clone.

d_call j_call clone_size v_call cdr3_nt cdr3_aa
TRBD1 TRBJ2-2 - TRBV11-2 TGTGCCAGCAGCCAACAGGGGTTGGGCACCGGGGAGCTGTTTTTT CASSQQGLGTGELFF
- TRBJ2-3 once TRBV1 TGCACCAGCAGCCAAGATACTAGCGGTTTCTCTAGCACAGATACGCAGTATTTT CTSSQDTSGFSSTDTQYF
- TRBJ1-1 - TRBV5-4 TGTGCCAGCAGCTTGAGCAATCCCACTGAAGCTTTCTTT CASSLSNPTEAFF
- TRBJ1-3 few TRBV7-9 TGTGCCAGCAGCTTAAACCCAGGGAATCGAAACACCATATATTTT CASSLNPGNRNTIYF
TRBD1 TRBJ1-4 - TRBV12-3/TRBV12-4 TGTGCCAGCAGAACAGGGGGCTATGAAAAACTGTTTTTT CASRTGGYEKLFF
TRBD2 TRBJ2-3 - TRBV7-7 TGTGCCAGCAGCCCGATTCGGGCGGGAGGGAAGACAGATACGCAGTATTTT CASSPIRAGGKTDTQYF
TRBD2 TRBJ2-1 - TRBV24-1 TGTGCCACCAGTGGGCGGGAGTCCTACAATGAGCAGTTCTTC CATSGRESYNEQFF
- TRBJ1-4 - TRBV19 TGTGCCAGTAGTATTCTGTTGCAGGAGGATGAAAAACTGTTTTTT CASSILLQEDEKLFF
TRBD1 TRBJ1-1 - TRBV28 TGTGCCAGCAGTTTTGAACAGGGGGGAACCGAAGCTTTCTTT CASSFEQGGTEAFF
- TRBJ1-2 - TRBV5-1 TGCGCCAGCAGCAATTACGACAGGAACTATGGCTACACCTTC CASSNYDRNYGYTF
TRBD2 TRBJ2-3 - TRBV14 TGTGCCAGCAGCTGGGGGGGTGGGCCAGATACGCAGTATTTT CASSWGGGPDTQYF
TRBD1 TRBJ1-5 - TRBV15 TGTGCCACCAGCAGAGATAGGTCAGGGGGCCCCCAGCATTTT CATSRDRSGGPQHF
- TRBJ1-5 - TRBV15 TGTGCCACCAGCAGAGTGCAGTTTAACCGGGGCAATCAGCCCCAGCATTTT CATSRVQFNRGNQPQHF
TRBD1 TRBJ2-1 - TRBV24-1 TGTGCCACCAGTGATAGAGAGACAGGGTGGGATGCCAAAGGAAATGAGCAGTTCTTC CATSDRETGWDAKGNEQFF
- TRBJ2-7 - TRBV4-2 TGTGCCAGCAGCCAAGTGGTCAGCTCCTACGAGCAGTACTTC CASSQVVSSYEQYF
TRBD2 TRBJ2-7 - TRBV3-1/TRBV3-2 TGTGCCAGCTCTTCGACTAGACTAGCGGGAGCGGTGTTCGAGCAGTACTTC CASSSTRLAGAVFEQYF
- TRBJ1-5 - TRBV28 TGTGCCAGCAGCACCCGGGATCAGCCCCAGCATTTT CASSTRDQPQHF
- TRBJ2-7 - TRBV5-1 TGCGCCAGCAGCTCACCCAGCTCCTACGAGCAGTACTTC CASSSPSSYEQYF
- TRBJ1-1 - TRBV27 TGTGCCAGCACCGGAGGTGCTGGGGCTTTCTTT CASTGGAGAFF
- TRBJ1-1 - TRBV7-8 TGTGCCAGCAGCTTAGCGCGTTTTGGGGGAGGCAAAGCTTTCTTT CASSLARFGGGKAFF
TRBD1 TRBJ2-1 - TRBV15 TGTGCCACCAGCAAATTTAGAACGGGACAGGGGATTCGCAATGAGCAGTTCTTC CATSKFRTGQGIRNEQFF
TRBD1 TRBJ1-1 - TRBV6-5 TGTGCCAGCAGTACAGGACAGGGGAGAGGGACTGAAGCTTTCTTT CASSTGQGRGTEAFF
- TRBJ1-2 - TRBV19 TGTGCCACCTCCTACGACAGACACTATGGCTACACCTTC CATSYDRHYGYTF
TRBD2 TRBJ2-1 - TRBV15 TGTGCCACCAGCAGTGAGACTAGCGGGGGGGCTGGTGAGCAGTTCTTC CATSSETSGGAGEQFF
- TRBJ2-1 - TRBV11-2 TGTGCCAGCAGCTTAGGTAGTAATGAGCAGTTCTTC CASSLGSNEQFF
- TRBJ2-1 - TRBV4-1 TGCGCCAGCAGCCCGGAGGGGGGGGCGGTTACCCTACTCTACAATGAGCAGTTCTTC CASSPEGGAVTLLYNEQFF
- TRBJ2-3 - TRBV1 TGCACCAGCAGCTATATCGGACTAGCGAAACCCCCCAGCACAGATACGCAGTATTTT CTSSYIGLAKPPSTDTQYF
- TRBJ1-2 - TRBV14 TGTGCCAGCAGCCAAGAGAGAACAGACTATGGCTACACCTTC CASSQERTDYGYTF
- TRBJ1-2 - TRBV7-9 TGTGCCAGCAGCTTGGACCGGCGGACAGCCGGCTACACCTTC CASSLDRRTAGYTF
- TRBJ2-7 - TRBV1 TGCACCAGCAGCCAAACCCTGGGACTAGCGGGAGATGGGATAGAGCAGTACTTC CTSSQTLGLAGDGIEQYF
TRBD2 TRBJ2-3 few TRBV5-5 TGTGCCAGCAGCCTGATACTAGCGGGCGGCACAGATACGCAGTATTTT CASSLILAGGTDTQYF
TRBD1 TRBJ1-2 - TRBV6-5 TGTGCCAGCAGTTACCTTTCGGGGACAGGGCGGGGTGGCTACACCTTC CASSYLSGTGRGGYTF
- TRBJ2-7 - TRBV5-4 TGTGCCAGCAGCTTGGAACAGGTCTCCTACGAGCAGTACTTC CASSLEQVSYEQYF
- TRBJ2-7 - TRBV5-4 TGTGCCAGCAGCTTGGACTGGACCCGAGGGGAGCAGTACTTC CASSLDWTRGEQYF
TRBD2 TRBJ2-7 few TRBV19 TGTGCCAGTAGTCTCTTAGCGGGACCCTACGAGCAGTACTTC CASSLLAGPYEQYF
TRBD1 TRBJ1-1 - TRBV5-8 TGTGCCAGCAGCCTACGGACAGGGGGCACTGAAGCTTTCTTT CASSLRTGGTEAFF
- TRBJ1-1 many TRBV19 TGTGCCAGTACCTTGGGAGGGTACACTGAAGCTTTCTTT CASTLGGYTEAFF
- TRBJ2-5 - TRBV13 TGTGCCAGCAGCTCGACAGGCCAAGAAGAGACCCAGTACTTC CASSSTGQEETQYF
- TRBJ1-2 - TRBV19 TGTGCCAGTAGGCGACAGTCAGCTAACTATGGCTACACCTTC CASRRQSANYGYTF
TRBD2 TRBJ2-7 few TRBV28 TGTGCCAGCAGTTTAAAGCTAGCGGGGGTTTACGAGCAGTACTTC CASSLKLAGVYEQYF
- TRBJ1-2 - TRBV28 TGTGCCAGCAGTTTAAGTACGGTGGTAGGTCGGGATGGCTACACCTTC CASSLSTVVGRDGYTF
TRBD1 TRBJ1-2 - TRBV11-1 TGTGCCAGCAGTCGAGACAGGGAGTATGGCTACACCTTC CASSRDREYGYTF